This T cell receptor (beta chain) was obtained from a study of T cell repertoires in ileal Crohn's disease (dated by TCRdb to between 2018 and 2021). Notes on the research overall: Median disease duration was approximately 8.3 years, and about 40% of patients were identified as active smokers at the time of surgery. Surgery was performed for a complication in all patients, with stricturing disease in roughly 60% and penetrating disease in around 40%. Postoperative therapy was given to about half of the patients, with thiopurines administered to under 12 patients and anti-TNF agents administered to about 20 patients. M0 samples were biopsies from the inflamed portion of the ileum in the surgical resection specimen. For commercial TCRB immunosequencing, around 500 nanograms of biopsy DNA were submitted for each sample. TCR repertoire analysis was done in some 60 Crohn's disease patients from a prospective multicentre cohort. Running in parallel with the study was a multicentre cohort set up to find predictors of early endoscopic recurrence following ileocolonic resection. Endoscopic postoperative recurrence was defined by a Rutgeerts score above i0. A total of around 170 mucosal samples from some 60 patients were sequenced, collected from several sites on the surgical specimen as well as at postoperative endoscopy. The paper as a whole reports these results and caveats: Endoscopic recurrence was found to be associated with higher high-frequency clone percentages at surgery, and recurrence was observed in all patients with clonality above 26.8% (18/57). Sorted CD8 T cells carried more high-frequency clones than CD4 T cells, suggesting mucosal expansions were mainly CD8. Mucosal CD4 and CD8 T cells were sorted and sequenced only in a subgroup of patients, the size of which was not stated. A significantly higher proportion of clonal expansions was observed in active smokers at surgery than in non-smokers (about 25% vs 20%, p=0.02).

The time point label on this specimen signifies: inflamed ileum from the surgical specimen. Adults with ileal or ileocolonic Crohn's disease and an indication for ileocolonic resection were eligible for inclusion. Whole ileal mucosal biopsies were kept frozen at -80 degrees C prior to DNA extraction. Genomic DNA was extracted from frozen whole biopsies using a TRizol-based method and was quantified with a NanoDrop 2000 spectrophotometer. From the cysteine through the phenylalanine, the CDR3 covers 12 amino acids. The DNA shown is the 36-base CDR3, in frame from base 1. V loses 3 bases at its end and J loses 6 bases; junction bases beyond the gene matches: 4. As encoded in the germline V gene, CDR1 is SQVTM while CDR2 is ANQGSEA. Preparation of the library involved the immunoSEQ multiplex PCR assay. Adaptive Biotechnology amplified the CDR3 regions from genomic DNA with a two-step multiplex PCR designed to control amplification bias. Primers covering every V and J gene segment were used in the first PCR, while barcodes and Illumina adapters were added in the second PCR. An Illumina instrument was used to sequence the CDR3 libraries. The source study handled its data this way. The analysis drew on both the pipelines supplied by the vendor and custom analysis of the raw data in R/Bioconductor running R version 3.3.0. Clonality, which ranges from 0 to 1, was calculated as the inverse of the normalised Shannon entropy across all productive clones. High-frequency clones were defined as the share of the repertoire taken up by the top 100 clones, keeping only clones that passed a 95% confidence test. The Simpson index measured repertoire diversity, and the Morisita-Horn index measured overlap between samples. The clones in this table, taken by TCRdb from immuneACCESS, are in-frame only. Not every clone is retained; where verified, under half of the shortfall comes from an unresolved V gene, and the cause of the rest is unknown. V and J calls plus clone size are reproduced from that table; the DNA served to infer D and trimming. This sample is represented by roughly 3,500 clones; 85% to 95% of them were singletons. The ten biggest clones cover 2.5% to 3% of the sample.

As to this clone: The antigen it binds to is not known. No base-level quality is on record; no much larger clone is a single base apart.

The sample was ileal tissue. This clonotype originated in an adult with Crohn's disease. The V gene is TRBV29-1 and the J gene is TRBJ2-7; 8 central nucleotides agree with TRBD1. The CDR3 here reads CSVDPGGSEQYF. The sequenced DNA: TGCAGCGTTGACCCAGGGGGCAGCGAGCAGTACTTC.